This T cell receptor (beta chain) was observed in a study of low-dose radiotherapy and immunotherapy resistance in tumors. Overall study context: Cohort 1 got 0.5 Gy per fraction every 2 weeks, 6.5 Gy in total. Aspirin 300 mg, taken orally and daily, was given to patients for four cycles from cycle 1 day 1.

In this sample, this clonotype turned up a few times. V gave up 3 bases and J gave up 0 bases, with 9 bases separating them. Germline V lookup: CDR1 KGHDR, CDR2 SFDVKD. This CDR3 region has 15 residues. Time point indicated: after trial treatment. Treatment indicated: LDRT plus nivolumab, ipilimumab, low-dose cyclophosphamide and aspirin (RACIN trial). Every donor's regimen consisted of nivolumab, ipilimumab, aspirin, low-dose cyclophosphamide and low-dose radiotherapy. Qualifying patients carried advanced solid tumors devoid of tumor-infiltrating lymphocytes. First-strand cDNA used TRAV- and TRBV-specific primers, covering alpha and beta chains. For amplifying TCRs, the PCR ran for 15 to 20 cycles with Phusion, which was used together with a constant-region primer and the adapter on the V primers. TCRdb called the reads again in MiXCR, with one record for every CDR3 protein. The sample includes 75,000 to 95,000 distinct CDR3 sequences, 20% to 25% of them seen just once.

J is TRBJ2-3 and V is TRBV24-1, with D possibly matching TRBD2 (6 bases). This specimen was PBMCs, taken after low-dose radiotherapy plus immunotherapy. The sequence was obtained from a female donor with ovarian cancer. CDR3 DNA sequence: TGTGCCACCAGTGATACTAGCCAAAGCACAGATACGCAGTATTTT. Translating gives CATSDTSQSTDTQYF.